The 5 T cell receptor beta chains below all came from one sample that was sequenced in a study of cytomegalovirus exposure and HLA in healthy donors. Sequencing used immunoSEQ multiplex PCR; TCRdb keeps in-frame clones, though not all of them. The profile shows over 85,000 clones, roughly nine tenths of them singletons. The specimen was PBMCs. Every receptor here comes from a woman in her late teens or twenties in good health and CMV-seronegative.

On this clone: The sample contains more than one DNA sequence encoding this CDR3. The V and J genes are TRBV5-1 and TRBJ2-1, with 7 nucleotides matching TRBD2. This CDR3 contains 14 residues. Per the germline V gene, CDR1 is SGHRS and CDR2 is YFSETQ. V dropped 0 bases and J dropped 6; count of bases not matched to a gene: 3. The CDR3, as DNA: TGCGCCAGCAGCTTGGCGGGGGGAAGCAATGAGCAGTTCTTC. It specifies CASSLAGGSNEQFF.

CDR3 nucleotide sequence: TGTGCCAGCAGCCCCCGAGGGACAGATACGCAGTATTTT. This sequence encodes CASSPRGTDTQYF. The chain has TRBV7-2 and TRBJ2-3; weak D call: TRBD2 (5 bases). V dropped 5 bases and J dropped 3 bases, with 9 bases sitting between them. The CDR3 runs to 13 residues. Germline V lookup: CDR1 SGHTA, CDR2 FQGNSA.

V usage is TRBV5-6 and J usage is TRBJ2-7; D is perhaps TRBD1 (6 bases). V was cut by 0 bases and J by 4 bases, with 11 bases left in between. The germline CDR1 and CDR2 sequences are SGHDT and YYEEEE. The CDR3 runs to 14 residues. CDR3: CASSLAGTTYEQYF. The CDR3 DNA follows: TGTGCCAGCAGCTTGGCCGGGACAACGTACGAGCAGTACTTC. Full variable domain (remainder filled in from reference TRBV5-6 and TRBJ2-7): DAGVTQSPTHLIKTRGQQVTLRCSPKSGHDTVSWYQQALGQGPQFIFQYYEEEERQRGNFPDRFSGHQFPNYSSELNVNALLLGDSALYLCASSLAGTTYEQYFGPGTRLTVT.

This clone was counted only a few times. The rearrangement links TRBV28 to TRBJ1-1, with a weak D call TRBD1 (5 bases). CDR1 and CDR2 from the germline V gene are MDHEN and SYDVKM. The CDR3 has 14 residues. The ends were cut back, 7 bases at V and 0 bases at J, with 12 bases in the middle. CDR3 DNA sequence: TGTGCCAGCAATAGGGGCTCCTTGAACACTGAAGCTTTCTTT. Translation: CASNRGSLNTEAFF.

The genes are TRBV7-9 and TRBJ2-1; 12 bases map to TRBD2. Germline loops: CDR1 SEHNR, CDR2 FQNEAQ (reference sequence). The CDR3 covers 16 residues. The V gene end was trimmed by 2 bases and the J gene end by 10 bases; junction bases not matched to a gene: 9. CDR3 sequence (DNA): TGTGCCAGCAGCTTACCCCTAGCGGGAGGGGGCAGAGAGCAGTTCTTC. Protein sequence: CASSLPLAGGGREQFF.